This record looks at one T cell receptor (beta chain) sequence and its context. Its antigen is still unknown. Base qualities were left out, and no much larger clone turns up one base away. The source of the sample is a study of vaccination and CD4 T cells after COVID-19 (dated by TCRdb to between 2021 and 2024). With respect to the entire study: SARS-CoV-2 positivity had been established in the convalescent patients by nasal swab PCR, and mild disease was recorded in nine of these patients and severe disease in one. Control cultures used a CEFX viral epitope pool as positive control, an HIV-1 Nef peptide pool as negative control, or no peptide. The cultures were stimulated with overlapping spike peptide pools from SARS-CoV-2 and from the common cold coronaviruses HCoV-NL63, HCoV-OC43 and HCoV-229E. In some eleven COVID-19 convalescent patients and a few infection-naive healthy vaccine recipients, researchers compared the spike-specific CD4+ TCR repertoire from before mRNA vaccination with the repertoire from after. Post-COVID blood samples from convalescent patients were collected a median of around 100 days after diagnosis, with a range of roughly 30 to 170 days. The convalescent cohort included six males and four females, with two Hispanic individuals, seven Caucasians, two Asians and one multiracial person. Each participant got two doses of either the Pfizer-BioNTech BNT162b2 vaccine (n=8) or the Moderna mRNA-1273 vaccine (n=2). Post-vaccine blood samples were collected a median of around 2.5 months after the second vaccine dose, ranging from about 13 to 250 days.

The meaning of the sample's treatment or condition label: roughly 10-day PBMC culture with coronavirus spike peptide pools or control peptides (ViraFEST assay). The ViraFEST assay was used in the study, in which antigen-specific T cells were expanded with peptide pools and expanded clonotypes were subsequently identified by TCR sequencing. The convalescent patients' positive SARS-CoV-2 PCR tests fell between March and December 2020, which was before the Alpha, Beta and Delta variants emerged in the United States. Each well held roughly 2.2 million PBMCs cultured in IMDM containing around 5.1% human AB serum and 10 IU/ml IL-2, with roughly 9.2 ug/ml peptide pools added. On days 3 and 7, half of the culture medium was replaced with fresh IL-2-containing medium. Once the cells had been in culture for about 10 days, the EasySep CD4+ T cell isolation kit was used to isolate CD4+ T cells by negative selection. Ficoll-Paque Plus gradient centrifugation was used to isolate PBMCs from whole blood, and the isolated PBMCs were then either used fresh or cryopreserved at -140C. In general, triplicate wells were set up for every culture condition.

According to the germline V gene, CDR1 reads MDHEN and CDR2 reads SYDVKM. The CDR3, from cysteine to phenylalanine, totals 14 residues. The sequence is cut down to CDR3 DNA, 42 bases in frame from base 1. Relative to germline, V is 3 bases shorter and J is 4 bases shorter, with 12 bases between their ends. General findings and caveats noted by the study authors: An increase in the median number of SARS-CoV-2-reactive clonotypes from approximately 23 after infection to roughly 38 after vaccination was observed, but the change was not found to be significant. Relatively few convalescent patients were included in the study, and early timepoints after natural infection were not analyzed. Of the vaccine-specific clones found in convalescent patients, nearly all (304 of 307) were mono-reactive for SARS-CoV-2 spike instead of being cross-reactive with common cold coronaviruses. Among the post-vaccine SARS-CoV-2-reactive clones in convalescent patients, a median 86.3% showed up only after vaccination, which suggests vaccine-specific priming.

The protocol used for the library was PCR. At the Johns Hopkins FTIC core, DNA from the cultured CD4+ T cells underwent TCR sequencing with the Oncomine TCR Beta short-read assay. Genomic DNA was extracted from the cultured CD4+ T cells with the QIAamp micro DNA kit. Oncomine TCR Beta libraries from cultured CD4+ T cells were pooled with unique dual indexes and sequenced on an Illumina iSeq 100. The original pipeline was this. Non-productive sequences were removed, and CDR3s not starting with C, not ending with F or W, or shorter than 7 amino acids were discarded. The MANAFEST web application was used to identify antigen-specific clonotypes by comparing peptide-stimulated wells against reference wells and other culture wells. An FDR below 0.05, an odds ratio above 5, and a productive frequency above 0.1% in at least two of three replicate wells were required for clones to be considered positive. A clonotype counted as cross-reactive if it showed significant expansion both in the SARS-CoV-2 spike wells and in at least one common cold coronavirus spike condition. Similarity between CDR3 sequences was evaluated in R version 3.6.1 using Levenshtein distances (stringdist) and unrooted phylogenetic trees (ape). Starting from the raw public reads, TCRdb applied fastp trimming at Q25, assembled clones with MiXCR and retained in-frame beta chains. Each record represents a unique CDR3 protein, reported with the most common genes and DNA among its rows. The V and J calls and clone size come from TCRdb's table, not from the authors' own analysis. This sample lists under 20,000 distinct CDR3 sequences; approximately 68% were detected once. The ten top clones hold about 15% of the sample.

The sequence was collected from a human donor who had recovered from COVID-19. The rearrangement joined TRBV28 to TRBJ1-1; the D gene is perhaps TRBD1, on 6 matching bases. The specimen was CD4+ T cells from blood, cultured in vitro. The nucleotides are TGTGCCAGCAGTTTTCGGACAGCCGGCACTGAAGCTTTCTTT. It translates to CASSFRTAGTEAFF.